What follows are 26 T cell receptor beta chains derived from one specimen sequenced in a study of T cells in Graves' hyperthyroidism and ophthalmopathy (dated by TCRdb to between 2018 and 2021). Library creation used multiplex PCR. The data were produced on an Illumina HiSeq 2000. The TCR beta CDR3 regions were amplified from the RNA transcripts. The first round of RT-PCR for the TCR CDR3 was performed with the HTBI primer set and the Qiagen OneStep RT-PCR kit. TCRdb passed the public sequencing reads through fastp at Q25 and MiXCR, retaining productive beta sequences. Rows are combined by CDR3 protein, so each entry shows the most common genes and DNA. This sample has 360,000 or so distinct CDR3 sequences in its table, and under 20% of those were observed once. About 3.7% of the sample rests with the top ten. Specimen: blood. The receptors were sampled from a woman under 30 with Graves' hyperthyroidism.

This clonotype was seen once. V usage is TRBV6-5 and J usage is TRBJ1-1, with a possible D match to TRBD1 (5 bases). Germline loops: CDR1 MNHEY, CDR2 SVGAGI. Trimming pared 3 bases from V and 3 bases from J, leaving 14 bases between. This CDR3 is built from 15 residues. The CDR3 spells CASSYNQGQDTEAFF. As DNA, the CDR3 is TGTGCCAGCAGTTATAATCAGGGTCAGGACACTGAAGCTTTCTTT.

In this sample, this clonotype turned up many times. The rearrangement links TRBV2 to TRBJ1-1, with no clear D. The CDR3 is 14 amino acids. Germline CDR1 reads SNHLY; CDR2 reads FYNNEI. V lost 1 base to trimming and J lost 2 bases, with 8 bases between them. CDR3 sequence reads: CASSEDVRNTEAFF. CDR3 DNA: TGTGCCAGCAGTGAAGATGTCAGAAACACTGAAGCTTTCTTT. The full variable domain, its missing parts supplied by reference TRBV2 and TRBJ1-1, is EPEVTQTPSHQVTQMGQEVILRCVPISNHLYFYWYRQILGQKVEFLVSFYNNEISEKSEIFDDQFSVERPDGSNFTLKIRSTKLEDSAMYFCASSEDVRNTEAFFGQGTRLTVV.

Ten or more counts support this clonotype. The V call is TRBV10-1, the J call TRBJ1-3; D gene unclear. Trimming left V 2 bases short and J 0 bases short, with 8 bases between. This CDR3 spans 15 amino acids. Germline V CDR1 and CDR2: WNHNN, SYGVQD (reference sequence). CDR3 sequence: CASSENSRSGNTIYF. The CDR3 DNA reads TGCGCCAGCAGTGAGAACAGCCGCTCTGGAAACACCATATATTTT.

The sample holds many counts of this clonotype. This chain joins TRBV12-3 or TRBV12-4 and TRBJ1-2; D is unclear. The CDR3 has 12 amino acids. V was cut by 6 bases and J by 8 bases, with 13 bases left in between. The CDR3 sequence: CASSGSYIGYTF. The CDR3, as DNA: TGTGCCAGCAGCGGGAGCTACATCGGCTACACCTTC.

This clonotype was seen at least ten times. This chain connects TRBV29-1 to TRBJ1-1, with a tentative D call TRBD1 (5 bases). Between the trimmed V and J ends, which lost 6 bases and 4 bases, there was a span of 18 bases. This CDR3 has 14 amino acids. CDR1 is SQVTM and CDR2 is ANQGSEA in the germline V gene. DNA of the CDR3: TGCAGCGTCGCGTTGGGGAATGGGGGCACTGAAGCTTTCTTT. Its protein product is CSVALGNGGTEAFF.

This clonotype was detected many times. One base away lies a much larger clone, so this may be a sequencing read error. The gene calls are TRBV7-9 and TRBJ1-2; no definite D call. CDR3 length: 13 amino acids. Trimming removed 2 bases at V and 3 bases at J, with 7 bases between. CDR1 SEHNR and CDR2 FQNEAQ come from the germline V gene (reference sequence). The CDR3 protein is CASSLSQDYGYTF. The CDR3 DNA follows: TGTGCCAGCAGCTTATCGCAGGACTATGGCTACACCTTC.

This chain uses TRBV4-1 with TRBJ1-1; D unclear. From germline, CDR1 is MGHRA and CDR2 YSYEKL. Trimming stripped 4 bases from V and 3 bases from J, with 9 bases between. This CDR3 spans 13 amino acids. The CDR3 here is CASSPSTYTEAFF. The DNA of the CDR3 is TGCGCCAGCAGCCCCAGCACATACACTGAAGCTTTCTTT.

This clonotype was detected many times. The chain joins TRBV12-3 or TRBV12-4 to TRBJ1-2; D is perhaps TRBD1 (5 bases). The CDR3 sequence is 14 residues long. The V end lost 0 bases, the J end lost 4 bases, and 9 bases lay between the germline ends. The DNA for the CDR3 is TGTGCCAGCAGTTTAGCTGGGGCGGTCTATGGCTACACCTTC. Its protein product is CASSLAGAVYGYTF.

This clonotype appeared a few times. The CDR3 DNA reads TGCAGTGCTAGTGCGCCCTACATAAACATTCAGTACTTC. Encoded protein: CSASAPYINIQYF. J is TRBJ2-4 and V is TRBV20-1, with D unresolved. CDR1 is DFQATT and CDR2 is SNEGSKA in the germline V gene (reference sequence). The CDR3 spans 13 residues. Trimming cost V 3 bases and J 6 bases, with 12 bases left between them.

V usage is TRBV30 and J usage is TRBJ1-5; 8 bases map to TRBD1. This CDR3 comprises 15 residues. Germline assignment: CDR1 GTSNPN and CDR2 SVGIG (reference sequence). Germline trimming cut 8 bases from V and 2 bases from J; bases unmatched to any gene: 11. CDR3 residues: CAMRPGTGGNQPQHF. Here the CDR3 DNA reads TGTGCCATGCGACCCGGGACAGGCGGCAATCAGCCCCAGCATTTT.

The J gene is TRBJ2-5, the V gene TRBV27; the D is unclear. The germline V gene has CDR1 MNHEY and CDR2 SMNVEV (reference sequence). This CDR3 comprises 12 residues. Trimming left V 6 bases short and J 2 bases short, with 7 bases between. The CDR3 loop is CASRLWQETQYF. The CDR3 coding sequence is TGTGCCAGCAGACTCTGGCAAGAGACCCAGTACTTC.

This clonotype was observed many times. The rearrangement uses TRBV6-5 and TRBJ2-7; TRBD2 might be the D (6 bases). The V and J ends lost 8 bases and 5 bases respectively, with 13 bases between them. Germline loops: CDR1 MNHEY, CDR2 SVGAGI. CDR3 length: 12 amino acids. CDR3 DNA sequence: TGTGCCAGCGGAGGGGCGGGAAACGAGCAGTACTTC. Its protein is CASGGAGNEQYF.

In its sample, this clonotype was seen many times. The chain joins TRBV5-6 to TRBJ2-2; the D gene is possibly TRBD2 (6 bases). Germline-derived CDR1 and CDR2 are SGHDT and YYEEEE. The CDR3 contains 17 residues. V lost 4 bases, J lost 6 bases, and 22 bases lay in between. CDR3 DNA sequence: TGTGCCAGCAGCCCTGGAGTCCGGCGAACGGGGGCCGGGGAGCTGTTTTTT. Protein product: CASSPGVRRTGAGELFF.

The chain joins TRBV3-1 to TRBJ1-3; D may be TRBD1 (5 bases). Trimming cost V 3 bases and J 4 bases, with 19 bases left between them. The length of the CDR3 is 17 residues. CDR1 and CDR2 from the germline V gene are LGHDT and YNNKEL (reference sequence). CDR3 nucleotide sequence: TGTGCCAGCAGCCAGCCAAGATCGACAGTGAGCGGAAACACCATATATTTT. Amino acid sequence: CASSQPRSTVSGNTIYF.

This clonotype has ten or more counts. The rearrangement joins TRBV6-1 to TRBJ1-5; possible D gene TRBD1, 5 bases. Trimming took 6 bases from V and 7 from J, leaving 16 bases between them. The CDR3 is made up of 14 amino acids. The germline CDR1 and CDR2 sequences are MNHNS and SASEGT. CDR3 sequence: CASSALAGDQPQHF. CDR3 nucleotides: TGTGCCAGCAGCGCCCTGGCGGGGGACCAGCCCCAGCATTTT.

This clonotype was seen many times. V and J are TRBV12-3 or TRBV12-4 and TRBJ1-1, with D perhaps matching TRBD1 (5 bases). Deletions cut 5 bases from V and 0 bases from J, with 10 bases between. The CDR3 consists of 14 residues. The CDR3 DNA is TGTGCCAGCAGTCCGAGCAGGGTGAACACTGAAGCTTTCTTT. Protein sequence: CASSPSRVNTEAFF.

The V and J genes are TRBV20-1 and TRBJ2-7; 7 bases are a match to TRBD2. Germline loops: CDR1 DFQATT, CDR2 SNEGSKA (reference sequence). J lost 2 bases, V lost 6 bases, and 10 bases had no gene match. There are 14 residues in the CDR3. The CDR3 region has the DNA TGCAGTGCCCCCATCCGGGGGGAGCCCTACGAGCAGTACTTC. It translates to CSAPIRGEPYEQYF.

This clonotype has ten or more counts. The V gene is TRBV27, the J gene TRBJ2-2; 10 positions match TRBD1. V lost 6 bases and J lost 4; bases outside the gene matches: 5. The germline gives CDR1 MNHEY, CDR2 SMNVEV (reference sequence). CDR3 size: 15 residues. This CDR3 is CASSGTGVFTGELFF. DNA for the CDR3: TGTGCCAGCAGCGGGACAGGGGTCTTCACCGGGGAGCTGTTTTTT.

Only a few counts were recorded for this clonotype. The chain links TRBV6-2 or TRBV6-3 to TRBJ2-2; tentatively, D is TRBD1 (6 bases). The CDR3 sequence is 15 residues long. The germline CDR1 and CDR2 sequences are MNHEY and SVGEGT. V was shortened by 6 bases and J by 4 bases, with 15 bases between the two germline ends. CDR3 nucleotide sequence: TGTGCCAGCAGCCGAATAGACAGGAGCACCGGGGAGCTGTTTTTT. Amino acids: CASSRIDRSTGELFF.

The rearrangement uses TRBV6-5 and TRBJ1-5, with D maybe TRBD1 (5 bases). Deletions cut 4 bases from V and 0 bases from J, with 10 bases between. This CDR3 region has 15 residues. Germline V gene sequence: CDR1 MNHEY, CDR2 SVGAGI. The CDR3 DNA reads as TGTGCCAGCAGTTCCGCAGGGTATAGCAATCAGCCCCAGCATTTT. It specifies CASSSAGYSNQPQHF.

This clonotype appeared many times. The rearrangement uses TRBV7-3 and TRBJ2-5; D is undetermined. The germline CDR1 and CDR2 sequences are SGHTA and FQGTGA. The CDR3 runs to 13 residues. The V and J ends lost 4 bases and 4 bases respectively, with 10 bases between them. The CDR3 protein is CASSSTPGETQYF. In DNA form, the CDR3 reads TGTGCCAGCAGCTCGACCCCCGGAGAGACCCAGTACTTC.

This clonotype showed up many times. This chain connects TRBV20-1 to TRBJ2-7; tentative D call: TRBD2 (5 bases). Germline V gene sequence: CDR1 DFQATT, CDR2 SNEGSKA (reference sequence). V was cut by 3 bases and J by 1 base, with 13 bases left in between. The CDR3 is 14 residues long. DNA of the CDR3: TGCAGTGCTAGGCGTGGAGGAATATCCTACGAGCAGTACTTC. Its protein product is CSARRGGISYEQYF.

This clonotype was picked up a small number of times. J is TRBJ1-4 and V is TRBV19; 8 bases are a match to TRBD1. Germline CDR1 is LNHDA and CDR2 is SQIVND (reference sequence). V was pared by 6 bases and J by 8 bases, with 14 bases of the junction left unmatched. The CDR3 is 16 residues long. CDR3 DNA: TGTGCCAGTAGCAAATACCCCAGGGGGCGAGGCGAAAAACTGTTTTTT. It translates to CASSKYPRGRGEKLFF.

This CDR3 is CASSPGTGGNGNTIYF. Here the CDR3 DNA reads TGTGCCAGCTCACCAGGGACAGGGGGCAACGGAAACACCATATATTTT. This chain links TRBV18 with TRBJ1-3, with TRBD1 matching 12 bases. The germline V gene encodes CDR1 KGHSH and CDR2 LQKENI. The CDR3 is made up of 16 amino acids. Germline trimming cut 2 bases from V and 4 bases from J; bases unmatched to any gene: 3.

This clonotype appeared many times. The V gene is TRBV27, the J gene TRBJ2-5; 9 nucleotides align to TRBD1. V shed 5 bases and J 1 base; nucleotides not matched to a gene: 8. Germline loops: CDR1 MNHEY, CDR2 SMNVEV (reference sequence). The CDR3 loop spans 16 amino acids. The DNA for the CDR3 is TGTGCCAGCAGTATCACACCGGGACAGGGCCAAGAGACCCAGTACTTC. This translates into CASSITPGQGQETQYF.

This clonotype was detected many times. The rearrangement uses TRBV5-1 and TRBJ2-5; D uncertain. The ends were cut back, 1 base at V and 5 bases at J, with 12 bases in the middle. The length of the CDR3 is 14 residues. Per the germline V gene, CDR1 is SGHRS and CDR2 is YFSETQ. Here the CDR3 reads CASSLTTRRETQYF. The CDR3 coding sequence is TGCGCCAGCAGCTTGACCACAAGAAGGGAGACCCAGTACTTC.